The 29 T cell receptor beta chains below all came from one sample that was sequenced in a study of T cells in tumors after PD-1 blockade. Profiled with immunoSEQ multiplex PCR; TCRdb holds only in-frame clones, not every one. The sample holds roughly 15,000 clones, roughly 70% seen once. This sample comprised tumor tissue, obtained after anti-PD-1 treatment. The source of these receptors is a human donor with cutaneous squamous cell carcinoma.

The chain carries TRBV11-2 and TRBJ2-4, with 13 bases that match TRBD2. Germline CDR1 is SGHAT and CDR2 is FQNNGV. With 5 bases clipped from V and 6 bases from J, the junction kept 10 bases outside the gene matches. The CDR3 sequence is 17 residues long. The chain's CDR3 is CASSLGTSGKEGNIQYF. The CDR3 DNA reads TGTGCCAGCAGCCTGGGGACTAGCGGGAAAGAGGGAAACATTCAGTACTTC.

The CDR3 region has the DNA TGTGCCAGCTCACTGGGGGGACCGAGAAACACTGAAGCTTTCTTT. This gives the protein CASSLGGPRNTEAFF. V usage is TRBV18 and J usage is TRBJ1-1; perhaps TRBD1 as D (5 bases). CDR3 length: 15 amino acids. Germline loops: CDR1 KGHSH, CDR2 LQKENI. V was pared by 4 bases and J by 2 bases, with 14 bases between.

The chain recombines TRBV9 with TRBJ2-1; 8 bases match TRBD2. Unmatched junction bases numbered 11, after V lost 0 bases and J lost 6 bases. Germline CDR1 reads SGDLS; CDR2 reads YYNGEE. The CDR3 runs 17 residues. CDR3 sequence (DNA): TGTGCCAGCAGCGTAGCTAGGGGGACTAGTAACGTCAATGAGCAGTTCTTC. Translation: CASSVARGTSNVNEQFF.

V usage is TRBV7-9 and J usage is TRBJ1-1, with D possibly matching TRBD1 (5 bases). Trimming shortened V by 7 bases and J by 0 bases, and 15 bases separated the two germline ends. This CDR3 contains 15 residues. The germline gives CDR1 SEHNR, CDR2 FQNEAQ (reference sequence). In nucleotides, the CDR3 is TGTGCCAGCATCTCGTTAGGAGGGGTGAACACTGAAGCTTTCTTT. Translation gives CASISLGGVNTEAFF.

The V gene is TRBV5-6, the J gene TRBJ2-5; 10 bases map to TRBD1. J was trimmed by 5 bases and V by 4 bases; bases with no gene match: 11. The CDR3 extends over 16 amino acids. The germline CDR1 and CDR2 sequences are SGHDT and YYEEEE. The CDR3 region has the DNA TGTGCCAGCAGCGCTGGATTTGGGACAGGGGTGGAGACCCAGTACTTC. Its translation: CASSAGFGTGVETQYF. The full variable domain, with the rest looked up from reference TRBV5-6 and TRBJ2-5, is DAGVTQSPTHLIKTRGQQVTLRCSPKSGHDTVSWYQQALGQGPQFIFQYYEEEERQRGNFPDRFSGHQFPNYSSELNVNALLLGDSALYLCASSAGFGTGVETQYFGPGTRLLVL.

V gene TRBV5-4 combines with J gene TRBJ2-3; D remains unclear. CDR1 and CDR2 from the germline V gene are SGHNT and YYREEE (reference sequence). The CDR3 has 15 residues. V lost 1 base and J lost 0, with 9 bases in between. The CDR3: CASSLLSTSTDTQYF. The CDR3, as DNA: TGTGCCAGCAGCTTGCTCTCCACGAGCACAGATACGCAGTATTTT.

The chain carries TRBV18 and TRBJ1-5; D gene uncertain. Germline assignment: CDR1 KGHSH and CDR2 LQKENI. The ends were cut back, 2 bases at V and 0 bases at J, with 8 bases in the middle. The CDR3 contains 15 residues. For the CDR3, the DNA is TGTGCCAGCTCACCAAGCGCCCCTAGCAATCAGCCCCAGCATTTT. Translated, it gives CASSPSAPSNQPQHF.

This clone came up once. The chain employs TRBV7-9 and TRBJ2-7, with 9 bases matching TRBD1. This CDR3 is built from 12 residues. The germline CDR1 and CDR2 sequences are SEHNR and FQNEAQ (reference sequence). With V trimmed by 4 bases and J by 10 bases, 5 bases remained unmatched. CDR3 nucleotides: TGTGCCAGCAGCTCCCGGGACAGGGAACAGTACTTC. Translation: CASSSRDREQYF.

Within the sample, this clone is medium-sized. The chain is built from TRBV14 and TRBJ2-2; TRBD1 matches 8 bases. Germline V lookup: CDR1 SGHDN, CDR2 FVKESK. The CDR3 runs 17 residues. V shed 3 bases and J 1 base; nucleotides not matched to a gene: 7. The CDR3 nucleotides read TGTGCCAGCAGCCATCCGACAGGGGAATGGAACACCGGGGAGCTGTTTTTT. Encoded protein: CASSHPTGEWNTGELFF.

The chain carries TRBV7-9 and TRBJ2-1; the match to TRBD1 covers 8 bases. This CDR3 region has 17 residues. The J segment lost 9 bases and the V segment lost 3 bases, leaving 16 bases of the junction unmatched. The V gene's germline CDR1 is SEHNR and CDR2 FQNEAQ (reference sequence). The CDR3 nucleotides are TGTGCCAGCAGCTTTCCCGGACAGGGCTTAGAGGGGGGTGAGCAGTTCTTC. Translation gives CASSFPGQGLEGGEQFF.

This chain joins TRBV6-5 and TRBJ1-6; D perhaps matches TRBD1 (5 bases). The CDR3 length is 14 residues. The germline V and J ends were trimmed by 6 bases and 7 bases, with 13 bases remaining between them. Germline CDR1 MNHEY, CDR2 SVGAGI. CDR3 in amino acids: CASRTGRVNSPLHF. The CDR3 nucleotides are TGTGCCAGCAGAACGGGCAGGGTAAATTCACCCCTCCACTTT.

The chain joins TRBV21-1 to TRBJ1-1; the table's D call TRBD1 went unverified against the DNA. TRBV21-1 counts as a pseudogene. This CDR3 region has 16 residues. CDR3 in amino acids: CASSLRDRERWTEAFF. CDR3 sequence (DNA): TGTGCCAGCAGCCTCCGGGACAGGGAGAGGTGGACTGAAGCTTTCTTT.

The V and J genes are TRBV14 and TRBJ1-2; 7 bases align to TRBD1. The CDR3 loop spans 13 amino acids. The germline gives CDR1 SGHDN, CDR2 FVKESK. V shed 2 bases, J shed 8 bases, and the junction held 5 bases outside the gene matches. CDR3 amino acids: CASSQRRTGGYTF. CDR3 sequence (DNA): TGTGCCAGCAGCCAAAGAAGGACAGGAGGCTACACCTTC.

V is TRBV14 and J is TRBJ1-2; tentatively, D is TRBD1 (5 bases). Trimming cost V 4 bases and J 4 bases, with 13 bases left between them. This CDR3 spans 14 amino acids. CDR1 and CDR2 from the germline V gene are SGHDN and FVKESK. The CDR3 DNA reads as TGTGCCAGCAGCCGAGCCCGGGGGGGCTATGGCTACACCTTC. Protein sequence: CASSRARGGYGYTF. Using reference TRBV14 and TRBJ1-2 for the parts outside the CDR3, the full variable domain is EAGVTQFPSHSVIEKGQTVTLRCDPISGHDNLYWYRRVMGKEIKFLLHFVKESKQDESGMPNNRFLAERTGGTYSTLKVQPAELEDSGVYFCASSRARGGYGYTFGSGTRLTVV.

V usage is TRBV19 and J usage is TRBJ1-5; D perhaps matches TRBD1 (5 bases). The CDR3 extends over 13 amino acids. CDR1 is LNHDA, CDR2 SQIVND, per germline (reference sequence). Between the trimmed V and J ends, which lost 7 bases and 4 bases, there was a span of 11 bases. The CDR3 nucleotides are TGTGCCAGTACGAGACAGAAAAATCAGCCCCAGCATTTT. This codes for CASTRQKNQPQHF.

This clone was counted once. The genes are TRBV28 and TRBJ2-4, with D perhaps matching TRBD1 (5 bases). V lost 5 bases to trimming and J lost 0 bases, with 14 bases between them. Looked up from germline, CDR1 is MDHEN and CDR2 is SYDVKM. The CDR3 has 16 amino acids. The CDR3 bases are TGTGCCAGCAGTGGGGCAGGTGAAATAGCCAAAAACATTCAGTACTTC. Protein sequence: CASSGAGEIAKNIQYF.

The chain joins TRBV6-5 to TRBJ1-6; possible D gene TRBD1, 6 bases. The CDR3 contains 15 residues. V lost 0 bases to trimming and J lost 10 bases, with 13 bases between them. Germline-derived CDR1 and CDR2 are MNHEY and SVGAGI. CDR3 in amino acids: CASSYSTTGQSPLHF. The CDR3 nucleotides read TGTGCCAGCAGTTACTCCACCACAGGGCAATCACCCCTCCACTTT.

V is TRBV10-2 and J is TRBJ2-2; tentative D call: TRBD2 (6 bases). V was trimmed by 7 bases and J by 3 bases, leaving 12 bases between them. This CDR3 has 14 amino acids. CDR1 and CDR2 from the germline V gene are WSHSY and SAAADI. CDR3 sequence: CASNRDSHTGELFF. The CDR3 nucleotides are TGCGCCAGCAACCGGGACTCCCACACCGGGGAGCTGTTTTTT.

This sequence joins TRBV7-2 and TRBJ2-1; D may be TRBD2 (5 bases). CDR3 length: 14 residues. Germline lookup yields CDR1 SGHTA and CDR2 FQGNSA. Trimming took 3 bases from V and 4 from J, leaving 10 bases between them. CDR3 nucleotide sequence: TGTGCCAGCAGCTTCACTAGGGATTACAATGAGCAGTTCTTC. This gives the protein CASSFTRDYNEQFF.

The gene calls are TRBV29-1 and TRBJ1-2; D uncertain. The CDR3 loop spans 11 amino acids. CDR1 SQVTM and CDR2 ANQGSEA come from the germline V gene. V lost 2 bases and J lost 10, with 11 bases in between. Here the CDR3 DNA reads TGCAGCGTTGAAAAGCCGTCGACCTACACCTTC. Translation gives CSVEKPSTYTF.

The V gene is TRBV15, the J gene TRBJ1-1; D perhaps matches TRBD1 (5 bases). Looked up from germline, CDR1 is LNHNV and CDR2 is YYDKDF (reference sequence). Trimming cost V 3 bases and J 0 bases, with 11 bases left between them. This CDR3 region has 15 residues. This chain's CDR3 is CATSRTELMNTEAFF. The CDR3 nucleotides read TGTGCCACCAGCAGGACAGAACTCATGAACACTGAAGCTTTCTTT. Looking up the rest from reference TRBV15 and TRBJ1-1 gives the full variable domain: DAMVIQNPRYQVTQFGKPVTLSCSQTLNHNVMYWYQQKSSQAPKLLFHYYDKDFNNEADTPDNFQSRRPNTSFCFLDIRSPGLGDTAMYLCATSRTELMNTEAFFGQGTRLTVV.

The chain is built from TRBV12-3 or TRBV12-4 and TRBJ1-2; 7 nucleotides line up with TRBD1. The CDR3 is 12 residues long. The ends lost 6 bases at V and 6 bases at J; junction bases unmatched: 4. The DNA for the CDR3 is TGTGCCAGCAGCGGGACAGCCGATGGCTACACCTTC. It yields the protein CASSGTADGYTF.

This clone was counted once. The CDR3 does not end in the conserved phenylalanine or tryptophan, so this is likely a read error. The rearrangement links TRBV5-5 to TRBJ2-7; D gene uncertain. V was shortened by 4 bases and J by 3 bases, with 8 bases between the two germline ends. This CDR3 has 12 residues. Germline CDR1 is SGHKS and CDR2 is YYEKEE (reference sequence). This CDR3 is CASSLSDYEQYL. The CDR3, as DNA: TGTGCCAGCAGCCTATCGGACTACGAGCAGTACCTC.

This rearrangement joins TRBV10-3 to TRBJ1-5, with D maybe TRBD1 (5 bases). In germline, CDR1 is ENHRY, CDR2 SYGVKD. The CDR3 has 13 residues. The ends were cut back, 6 bases at V and 3 bases at J, with 9 bases in the middle. CDR3 loop: CAIRPGTNQPQHF. In DNA form, the CDR3 reads TGTGCCATCAGACCGGGGACCAATCAGCCCCAGCATTTT.

This chain uses TRBV3-1 (or the pseudogene TRBV3-2) with TRBJ2-7; possible D gene TRBD2, 5 bases. This CDR3 has 15 residues. The germline V gene has CDR1 LGHDT and CDR2 YNNKEL (reference sequence). V lost 3 bases, J lost 4 bases, and 16 bases lay in between. Here the CDR3 reads CASSHRLGGGYEQYF. Written as DNA, the CDR3 is TGTGCCAGCAGCCACCGCCTCGGAGGCGGTTACGAGCAGTACTTC.

This clone was counted once. The chain combines TRBV5-6 with TRBJ2-1, with 7 bases aligning to TRBD2. The length of the CDR3 is 16 residues. J lost 2 bases, V lost 4 bases, and 9 bases had no gene match. Per germline, CDR1 SGHDT and CDR2 YYEEEE. The CDR3, as DNA: TGTGCCAGCAGCCCCCCCCCGGCGGGAGCCTACAATGAGCAGTTCTTC. Translating gives CASSPPPAGAYNEQFF.

V is TRBV20-1 and J is TRBJ2-1, with D possibly TRBD2 on 5 matching bases. In germline, CDR1 is DFQATT, CDR2 SNEGSKA (reference sequence). The germline V and J ends were trimmed by 1 base and 10 bases, with 5 bases remaining between them. The CDR3 spans 10 residues. The CDR3, as DNA: TGCAGTGCTAGAGGGAGGGAGCAGTTCTTC. Translated, it gives CSARGREQFF.

This clone was seen only a few times. This chain joins TRBV14 and TRBJ2-3; 15 bases align to TRBD2. Losses at the gene ends were 0 bases for V and 2 bases for J; bases not matched to a gene: 6. The CDR3 totals 19 residues. CDR1 and CDR2 (germline): SGHDN, FVKESK. The CDR3 region is CASSQEGGLAGGPTDTQYF. In DNA, the CDR3 is TGTGCCAGCAGCCAAGAAGGGGGACTAGCGGGAGGTCCCACAGATACGCAGTATTTT. Filled out from reference TRBV14 and TRBJ2-3, the complete variable domain reads EAGVTQFPSHSVIEKGQTVTLRCDPISGHDNLYWYRRVMGKEIKFLLHFVKESKQDESGMPNNRFLAERTGGTYSTLKVQPAELEDSGVYFCASSQEGGLAGGPTDTQYFGPGTRLTVL.

V and J are TRBV7-6 and TRBJ2-5; 13 bases map to TRBD2. This CDR3 spans 15 amino acids. Trimming removed 5 bases from V and 4 bases from J; junction bases left unmatched: 4. In germline, CDR1 is SGHVS, CDR2 FNYEAQ. The CDR3 DNA reads TGTGCCAGCAGCAAACTAGCGGGGGGGCGAGAGACCCAGTACTTC. Translated, it gives CASSKLAGGRETQYF.